These 19 T cell receptor beta chains came from one sample sequenced in a study of T cells after yellow fever vaccination. Each CDR3 protein gets one entry after TCRdb re-called the 5' RACE reads with MiXCR. The repertoire consists of tens of thousands of distinct CDR3 sequences, with 13% occurring once and the leading ten covering roughly 24%. The specimen comprised CD8+ T cells not binding an NS4B(214-222) dextramer, sorted from PBMCs, sampled roughly 20 days after the first yellow fever vaccination. These receptor sequences come from a man aged 18 to 30 who received the YFV17D yellow fever vaccine.

By proportion, this clonotype is medium-sized (0.01 to 0.1%). This chain joins TRBV7-9 and TRBJ2-4; 7 positions match TRBD2. This CDR3 spans 15 amino acids. Germline CDR1 reads SEHNR; CDR2 reads FQNEAQ (reference sequence). J was trimmed by 4 bases and V by 1 base; bases with no gene match: 4. In DNA form, the CDR3 reads TGTGCCAGCAGCTTAGTGCAGCGGGGAAAAAACATTCAGTACTTC. Translating it yields CASSLVQRGKNIQYF. Drawing the rest from reference TRBV7-9 and TRBJ2-4, the complete variable domain is DTGVSQNPRHKITKRGQNVTFRCDPISEHNRLYWYRQTLGQGPEFLTYFQNEAQLEKSRLLSDRFSAERPKGSFSTLEIQRTEQGDSAMYLCASSLVQRGKNIQYFGAGTRLSVL.

This clonotype has more than one count but fewer than ten. The V gene is TRBV5-6, the J gene TRBJ1-1; D gene ambiguous. Germline V gene sequence: CDR1 SGHDT, CDR2 YYEEEE. Trimming stripped 5 bases from V and 1 base from J, with 3 bases between. This CDR3 region has 11 residues. CDR3 in DNA: TGTGCCAGCAGTGGGAACACTGAAGCTTTCTTT. Residues: CASSGNTEAFF.

The chain couples TRBV29-1 to TRBJ1-1, with TRBD1 matching 9 bases. The CDR3 covers 10 residues. Germline CDR1 is SQVTM and CDR2 is ANQGSEA. Germline trimming cut 7 bases from V and 11 bases from J; bases unmatched to any gene: 5. This CDR3 is CSATGGPAFF. The CDR3 nucleotides are TGCAGCGCTACAGGGGGCCCCGCTTTCTTT. The variable domain in full, completed from reference TRBV29-1 and TRBJ1-1, reads SAVISQKPSRDICQRGTSLTIQCQVDSQVTMMFWYRQQPGQSLTLIATANQGSEATYESGFVIDKFPISRPNLTFSTLTVSNMSPEDSSIYLCSATGGPAFFGQGTRLTVV.

The chain carries TRBV4-1 and TRBJ2-3; no clear D gene. V shed 0 bases and J shed 6 bases, with 10 bases lying between them. Per the germline V gene, CDR1 is MGHRA and CDR2 is YSYEKL. The CDR3 is 14 residues long. The CDR3 nucleotides are TGCGCCAGCAGCCAAGAGAGGCCATGGGATACGCAGTATTTT. Its protein is CASSQERPWDTQYF.

This clonotype showed up just a few times. The J gene is TRBJ2-7, the V gene TRBV13; 13 nucleotides line up with TRBD2. The CDR3 is made up of 17 amino acids. In germline, CDR1 is PRHDT, CDR2 FYEKMQ (reference sequence). V was clipped by 5 bases and J by 6 bases; unmatched bases: 13. CDR3 sequence (DNA): TGTGCCAGCAGCCCTGGGACTAGCGGGGTTTTCAGAGGCGAGCAGTACTTC. Protein sequence: CASSPGTSGVFRGEQYF.

The rearrangement uses TRBV7-8 and TRBJ1-5, with D perhaps matching TRBD1 (5 bases). With 4 bases removed from V and 2 bases from J, the gap between germline ends came to 15 bases. This CDR3 spans 16 amino acids. Germline CDR1 reads SGHVS; CDR2 reads FQNEAQ. The DNA of the CDR3 is TGTGCCAGCAGCTCAAAGGTGGGGCTAGGCAATCAGCCCCAGCATTTT. Translation: CASSSKVGLGNQPQHF.

V is TRBV15 and J is TRBJ1-6; D gene uncertain. This CDR3 region has 15 residues. Per germline, CDR1 LNHNV and CDR2 YYDKDF (reference sequence). The V and J ends lost 0 bases and 7 bases respectively, with 10 bases between them. As DNA, the CDR3 is TGTGCCACCAGCAGAGATCAGCATCCGAATTCACCCCTCCACTTT. Amino acid sequence: CATSRDQHPNSPLHF.

The rearrangement uses TRBV6-1 and TRBJ1-3; D unresolved. There are 16 residues in the CDR3. CDR1 and CDR2 from the germline V gene are MNHNS and SASEGT. The V gene lost 5 bases and the J gene lost 0 bases, with 14 bases spanning the gap. For the CDR3, the DNA is TGTGCCAGCAGTCCCGGACGTTACCCCTCTGGAAACACCATATATTTT. Its protein product is CASSPGRYPSGNTIYF.

The V call is TRBV6-1, the J call TRBJ2-5; 9 bases are a match to TRBD2. Germline CDR1 and CDR2: MNHNS and SASEGT. There are 16 residues in the CDR3. J was trimmed by 1 base and V by 6 bases; bases with no gene match: 9. The DNA of the CDR3 is TGTGCCAGCAGGACCGGGAATAGCGGGGGCCAAGAGACCCAGTACTTC. Its protein is CASRTGNSGGQETQYF.

This clonotype showed up just a few times. This rearrangement joins TRBV19 to TRBJ1-1, with 8 bases aligning to TRBD1. Germline CDR1 reads LNHDA; CDR2 reads SQIVND (reference sequence). The CDR3 runs 14 residues. V was pared by 5 bases and J by 4 bases, with 6 bases of the junction left unmatched. The CDR3 sequence is CASSSLGQGTEAFF. In nucleotides, the CDR3 is TGTGCCAGTAGTTCCCTTGGACAGGGCACTGAAGCTTTCTTT.

The V call is TRBV4-1, the J call TRBJ2-7; TRBD2 might be the D (6 bases). CDR3 length: 16 amino acids. Germline values: CDR1 MGHRA, CDR2 YSYEKL. Deletions cut 0 bases from V and 3 bases from J, with 15 bases between. The CDR3 sequence is CASSQERTGEIYEQYV. DNA for the CDR3: TGCGCCAGCAGCCAAGAGAGAACGGGGGAAATCTACGAGCAGTACGTC.

The rearrangement joins TRBV3-1 to TRBJ2-3; 12 positions agree with TRBD2. Germline V gene sequence: CDR1 LGHDT, CDR2 YNNKEL (reference sequence). This CDR3 has 17 residues. Germline trimming cut 1 base from V and 3 bases from J; bases unmatched to any gene: 5. CDR3 coding DNA: TGTGCCAGCAGCCAAGGGGTGCTAGCGGGGGGGACAGATACGCAGTATTTT. This codes for CASSQGVLAGGTDTQYF.

The DNA of the CDR3 is TGTGCCAGCAGCCACGCCCGCAAGACAAGCAGAGTCGAAAAACTGTTTTTT. This translates into CASSHARKTSRVEKLFF. The chain joins TRBV3-1 to TRBJ1-4; D gene uncertain. The CDR3 covers 17 residues. V was clipped by 3 bases and J by 8 bases, with 22 bases between them. The germline V gene has CDR1 LGHDT and CDR2 YNNKEL (reference sequence).

This clonotype has only a few counts. The chain carries TRBV4-3 and TRBJ1-4; unclear D gene. This CDR3 has 16 amino acids. Germline values: CDR1 LGHNA, CDR2 YSLEER. V lost 3 bases to trimming and J lost 1 base, with 12 bases between them. The CDR3 nucleotides are TGCGCCAGCAGCCAGCACGAGGGAGGAACTAATGAAAAACTGTTTTTT. This sequence encodes CASSQHEGGTNEKLFF.

This chain joins TRBV7-9 and TRBJ2-7; 7 nucleotides line up with TRBD2. This CDR3 has 16 residues. Trimming at V came to 4 bases and at J to 3 bases, leaving 12 bases not matched to a gene. Per the germline V gene, CDR1 is SEHNR and CDR2 is FQNEAQ (reference sequence). The CDR3 sequence: CASSSSERTRLYEQYF. CDR3 coding DNA: TGTGCCAGCAGCTCGTCCGAGCGGACTAGACTCTACGAGCAGTACTTC.

This chain joins TRBV25-1 and TRBJ1-1; D is perhaps TRBD1 (5 bases). Germline CDR1 reads MGHDK; CDR2 reads SYGVNS. The CDR3 is 13 residues long. Trimming removed 5 bases from V and 1 base from J, with 8 bases in between. CDR3 protein: CASSTQENTEAFF. CDR3 DNA: TGTGCCAGCAGTACACAGGAGAACACTGAAGCTTTCTTT.

This clonotype was detected a few times. The chain uses TRBV4-3 and TRBJ1-6; D not resolved. V was trimmed by 1 base and J by 3 bases, leaving 7 bases between them. CDR1 and CDR2 (germline): LGHNA, YSLEER. The CDR3 covers 15 residues. CDR3 DNA sequence: TGCGCCAGCAGCCAAGCAGATCTCTATAATTCACCCCTCCACTTT. Protein: CASSQADLYNSPLHF.

The J gene is TRBJ2-1, the V gene TRBV10-3; TRBD2 matches at 8 bases. The ends lost 6 bases at V and 0 bases at J; junction bases unmatched: 4. Germline V CDR1 and CDR2: ENHRY, SYGVKD. CDR3 length equals 15 residues. The CDR3 region has the DNA TGTGCCATCAGCGGGGGGGTCAGCTCCTACAATGAGCAGTTCTTC. Translating it yields CAISGGVSSYNEQFF.

V usage is TRBV4-1 and J usage is TRBJ2-5; TRBD2 aligns across 10 bases. The germline CDR1 and CDR2 sequences are MGHRA and YSYEKL. V was pared by 5 bases and J by 0 bases, with 9 bases of the junction left unmatched. CDR3 length: 17 amino acids. CDR3 sequence: CASSLGLSGGYQETQYF. CDR3 sequence (DNA): TGCGCCAGCAGCTTAGGACTTAGCGGGGGGTACCAAGAGACCCAGTACTTC.